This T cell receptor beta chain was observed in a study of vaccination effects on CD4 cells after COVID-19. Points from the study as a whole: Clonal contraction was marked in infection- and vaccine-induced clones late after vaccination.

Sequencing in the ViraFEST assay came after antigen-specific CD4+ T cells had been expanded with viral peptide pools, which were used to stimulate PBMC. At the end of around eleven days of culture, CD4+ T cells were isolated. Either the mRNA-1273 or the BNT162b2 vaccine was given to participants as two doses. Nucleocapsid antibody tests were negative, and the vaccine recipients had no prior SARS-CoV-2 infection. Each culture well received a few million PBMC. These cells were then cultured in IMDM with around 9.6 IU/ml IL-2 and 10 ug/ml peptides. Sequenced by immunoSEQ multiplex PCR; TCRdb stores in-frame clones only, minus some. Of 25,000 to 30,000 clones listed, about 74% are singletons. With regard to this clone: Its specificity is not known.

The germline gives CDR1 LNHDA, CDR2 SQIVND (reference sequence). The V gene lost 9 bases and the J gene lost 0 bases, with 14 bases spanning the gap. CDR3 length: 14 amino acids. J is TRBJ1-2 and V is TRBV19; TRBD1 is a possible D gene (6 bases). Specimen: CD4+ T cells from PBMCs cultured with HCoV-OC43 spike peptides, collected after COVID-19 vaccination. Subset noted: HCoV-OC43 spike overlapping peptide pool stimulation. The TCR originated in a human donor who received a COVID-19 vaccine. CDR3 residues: CASARDTANYGYTF. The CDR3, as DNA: TGTGCCAGCGCACGGGACACCGCTAACTATGGCTACACCTTC.